The source of this T cell receptor beta chain is a study of Graves' ophthalmopathy and Graves' hyperthyroidism. Study-wide points: In blood appeared most of the expanded thyroid clonotypes whose frequency exceeded 0.001.

RNA transcripts were the source from which TCR beta CDR3 regions were amplified. HTBI primers were employed in first-round RT-PCR, then a second-round multiplex PCR followed. From the multiplex PCR reads, TCRdb called clonotypes with MiXCR, one entry per CDR3 protein. The table has roughly 400,000 distinct CDR3 sequences, around 17% seen once. Note on this clonotype: Its antigen is not identified.

Other autoimmune disease, uncontrolled infection, pregnancy and lactation led to exclusion. The diagnostic workup employed clinical symptoms, serum thyroxine, TRAb, thyroid ultrasound and orbital computed tomography. Germline CDR1 reads KGHDR; CDR2 reads SFDVKD. The CDR3 runs 12 residues. Deletions cut 10 bases from V and 2 bases from J, with 10 bases between. The genes are TRBV24-1 and TRBJ1-2; D unresolved. This TCR was sampled from a woman aged 18-29 years with Graves' ophthalmopathy. Sequences were obtained from peripheral blood. CDR3 DNA sequence: TGTGCCACGCACAGCGACAACTATGGCTACACCTTC. Translation gives CATHSDNYGYTF.